The sequence of this TCR beta chain was determined in a study of blood T cell repertoires in COVID-19. The wider study: Samples representing acute and convalescent COVID-19 were sourced from the United States, Italy and Spain. T cells, B-cell-depleted T cells, or PBMCs supplied cDNA or gDNA.

Germline V gives CDR1 SGHNT, CDR2 YYREEE (reference sequence). V dropped 2 bases and J dropped 4; count of bases not matched to a gene: 5. CDR3 length: 14 residues. Under the authors' procedure: Estimated nucleated cell counts came from reference gene primer amplification. TCRdb's table, derived via immunoSEQ multiplex PCR, lists solely in-frame clones and lacks some. V, J and clone size were drawn from that table, and D and trimming were deduced from the DNA. Found here are just over 650,000 clones, about 87% of them singletons; the top ten hold approximately 0.3%. The chain couples TRBV5-4 to TRBJ1-2; 7 nucleotides line up with TRBD1. The TCR originated in a woman aged 18-30 years with acute or convalescent COVID-19. Sequencing was performed on peripheral blood. CDR3 in DNA: TGTGCCAGCAGCTTTGGGACAGAGAGCTATGGCTACACCTTC. Protein product: CASSFGTESYGYTF.